This TCR beta chain is from a study of T cell repertoires in cytomegalovirus infection. Background on the study: CMV infection and matching HLA type were both indicated by public TCR beta signatures.

Whole-study results and caveats: It was HLA-C-restricted CMV-specific TCR beta clonotypes that dominated the response ex vivo. The cumulative frequency of public TCR beta families identified carriers of CMV plus the relevant HLA.

CDR3 length: 14 amino acids. Trimming pared 0 bases from V and 3 bases from J, leaving 8 bases between. The V gene's germline CDR1 is MGHRA and CDR2 YSYEKL. TCRdb independently ran MiXCR on the reads; one entry per CDR3 protein. The table has approximately 100,000 distinct CDR3 sequences, under 45% seen once; the top ten hold roughly 70%. A remark on this clonotype: Its antigen is as yet unknown.

The material sequenced was CD8+ T cells from cultured PBMCs, taken from culture after CMV antigen stimulation. The chain couples TRBV4-1 to TRBJ1-1; D uncertain. This receptor was taken from a human donor in good health (CMV status not recorded). Some clones in this sample may be carry-over from other donors' samples. In DNA form, the CDR3 reads TGCGCCAGCAGCCAAGATCAATTGGACACTGAAGCTTTCTTT. This translates into CASSQDQLDTEAFF.